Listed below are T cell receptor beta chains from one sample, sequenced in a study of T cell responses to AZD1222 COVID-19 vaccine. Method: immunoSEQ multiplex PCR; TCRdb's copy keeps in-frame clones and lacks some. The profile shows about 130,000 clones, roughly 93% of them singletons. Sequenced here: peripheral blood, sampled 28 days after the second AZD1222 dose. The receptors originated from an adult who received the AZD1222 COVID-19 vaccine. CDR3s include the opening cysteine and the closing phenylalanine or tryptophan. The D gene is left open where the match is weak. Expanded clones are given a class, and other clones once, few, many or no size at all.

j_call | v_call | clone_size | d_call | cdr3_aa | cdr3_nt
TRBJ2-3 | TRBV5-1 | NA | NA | CATHDGGLGTDTQYF | TGCGCCACACACGACGGAGGGTTGGGCACAGATACGCAGTATTTT
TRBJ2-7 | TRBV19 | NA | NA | CASSIGDTGFSYEQYF | TGTGCCAGTAGTATAGGGGATACAGGCTTCTCCTACGAGCAGTACTTC
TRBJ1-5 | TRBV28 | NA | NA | CAARGPQHF | TGTGCCGCCCGGGGGCCCCAGCATTTT
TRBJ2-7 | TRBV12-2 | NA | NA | CASRGGRSGEQYF | TGTGCAAGTCGGGGCGGGAGGAGCGGCGAGCAGTACTTC
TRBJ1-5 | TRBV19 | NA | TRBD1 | CASSTRLPGGRGQPQHF | TGTGCCAGTAGTACCCGATTACCAGGGGGCCGGGGTCAGCCCCAGCATTTT
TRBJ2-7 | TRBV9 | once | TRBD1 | CASSASTGSYEQYF | TGTGCCAGCAGCGCCTCGACAGGGTCCTACGAGCAGTACTTC
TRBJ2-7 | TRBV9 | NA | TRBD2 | CASSGASGRNEQYF | TGTGCCAGCAGCGGAGCTAGCGGGAGGAACGAGCAGTACTTC
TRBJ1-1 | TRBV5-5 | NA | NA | CASSFRGAALNTEAFF | TGTGCCAGCAGTTTTCGAGGGGCCGCCCTGAACACTGAAGCTTTCTTT
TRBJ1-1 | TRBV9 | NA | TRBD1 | CASSSRTGTNTEAFF | TGTGCCAGCAGCTCTCGGACAGGGACGAACACTGAAGCTTTCTTT
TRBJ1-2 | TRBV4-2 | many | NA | CASSQDMEGVTYGYTF | TGTGCCAGCAGCCAAGATATGGAGGGGGTAACCTATGGCTACACCTTC
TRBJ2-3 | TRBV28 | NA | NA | CASSPRQVGVFGFADTQYF | TGTGCCAGCAGTCCGAGACAGGTTGGGGTTTTTGGGTTCGCAGATACGCAGTATTTT
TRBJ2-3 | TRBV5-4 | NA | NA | CASSPGTSLGDTQYF | TGTGCCAGCTCCCCAGGGACTTCCCTAGGAGATACGCAGTATTTT
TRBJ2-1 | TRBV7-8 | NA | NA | CASSQGGGSSYNEQFF | TGTGCCAGCTCACAAGGGGGCGGGAGCTCCTACAATGAGCAGTTCTTC
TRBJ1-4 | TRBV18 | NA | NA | CASSPSNEKLFF | TGTGCCAGCTCACCATCTAATGAAAAACTGTTTTTT
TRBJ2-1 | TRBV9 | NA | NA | CASSVRLVASAYNEQFF | TGTGCCAGCAGCGTAAGGTTAGTGGCGTCCGCCTACAATGAGCAGTTCTTC
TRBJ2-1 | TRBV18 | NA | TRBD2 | CASSPLAGADNEQFF | TGTGCCAGCTCACCCCTAGCGGGTGCCGACAATGAGCAGTTCTTC
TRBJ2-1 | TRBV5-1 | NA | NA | CASSGTPDVYNEQFF | TGCGCCAGCAGCGGGACACCAGACGTCTACAATGAGCAGTTCTTC
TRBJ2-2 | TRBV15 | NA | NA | CATSSEIKFGELFF | TGTGCCACCAGCAGTGAAATTAAGTTCGGGGAGCTGTTTTTT
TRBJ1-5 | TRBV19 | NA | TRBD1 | CASSWWRDSLDQPQHF | TGTGCCAGTAGTTGGTGGCGGGACAGTCTCGATCAGCCCCAGCATTTT
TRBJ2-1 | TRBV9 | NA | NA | CASSPALVYNEQFF | TGTGCCAGCAGCCCAGCGCTAGTCTACAATGAGCAGTTCTTC
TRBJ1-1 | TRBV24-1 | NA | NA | CATSGFRGGNTEAFF | TGTGCCACCAGTGGTTTCAGGGGTGGGAACACTGAAGCTTTCTTT
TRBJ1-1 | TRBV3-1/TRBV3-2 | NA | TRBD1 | CASSQGDRGKAFF | TGTGCCAGCAGCCAAGGGGACAGGGGAAAAGCTTTCTTT
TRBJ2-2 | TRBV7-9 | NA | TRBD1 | CASSLVPNAGQAELFF | TGTGCCAGCAGCTTAGTGCCAAATGCCGGACAGGCAGAGCTGTTTTTT
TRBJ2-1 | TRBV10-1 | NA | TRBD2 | CASSVGYRDYGRNEQFF | TGCGCCAGCAGTGTAGGGTACCGGGACTATGGTAGGAATGAGCAGTTCTTC
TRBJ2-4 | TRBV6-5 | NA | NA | CASTYAGGNIQYF | TGTGCCAGCACCTACGCGGGTGGAAACATTCAGTACTTC
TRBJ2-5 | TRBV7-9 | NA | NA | CASSLARGRETQYF | TGTGCCAGCAGCTTAGCTCGGGGGAGAGAGACCCAGTACTTC
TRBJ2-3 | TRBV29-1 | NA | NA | CSVHRAQPTDTQYF | TGCAGCGTCCACAGGGCCCAGCCCACAGATACGCAGTATTTT
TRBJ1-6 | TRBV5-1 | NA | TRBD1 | CASSLGDRDHSPLHF | TGCGCCAGCAGCTTGGGGGACAGGGACCATTCACCCCTCCACTTT